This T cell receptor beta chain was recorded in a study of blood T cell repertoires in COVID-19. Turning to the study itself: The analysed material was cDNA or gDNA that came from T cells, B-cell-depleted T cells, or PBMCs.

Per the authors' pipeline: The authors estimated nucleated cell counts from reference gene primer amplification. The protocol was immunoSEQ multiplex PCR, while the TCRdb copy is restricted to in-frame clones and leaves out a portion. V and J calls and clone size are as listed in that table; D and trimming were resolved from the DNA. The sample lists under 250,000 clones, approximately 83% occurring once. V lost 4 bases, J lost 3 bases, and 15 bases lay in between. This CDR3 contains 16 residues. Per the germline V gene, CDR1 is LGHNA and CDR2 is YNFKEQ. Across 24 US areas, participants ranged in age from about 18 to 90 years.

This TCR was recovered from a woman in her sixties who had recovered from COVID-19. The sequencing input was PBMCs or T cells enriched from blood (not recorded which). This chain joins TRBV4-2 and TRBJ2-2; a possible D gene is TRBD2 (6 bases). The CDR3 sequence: CASSRIMRGDTGELFF. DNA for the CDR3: TGTGCCAGCAGCCGAATTATGCGGGGTGACACCGGGGAGCTGTTTTTT.